This T cell receptor beta chain comes out of a study of cytomegalovirus exposure and HLA in healthy donors. The study's findings and limits: There were a few CMV-associated chains whose specificity for CMV antigens was confirmed in vitro.

Notes on this clone: Its antigen is not known.

There were likely unrecorded immune exposures, though donors were nominally healthy when sampled. In the PCR, 60 Vbeta and 13 Jbeta primers were used. Here immunoSEQ multiplex PCR was the method, and the copy in TCRdb shows in-frame clones only, minus some. The table includes about 180,000 clones, less than 80% detected once. Looked up from germline, CDR1 is LNHDA and CDR2 is SQIVND (reference sequence). Trimming removed 0 bases from V and 3 bases from J, with 12 bases in between. This CDR3 contains 15 residues. The V gene is TRBV19, the J gene TRBJ2-7; D is possibly TRBD2 (6 bases). The sequence came from a man younger than 30 in good health and CMV-seronegative. The sequencing input was PBMCs. The CDR3 DNA is TGTGCCAGTAGTATAGATCTGGGACTCCTCTACGAGCAGTACTTC. It is translated as CASSIDLGLLYEQYF.